These T cell receptor beta chains were read from a single sample in a study of T cell clonotyping in hematopoietic cell transplantation. The repertoire was sequenced with immunoSEQ multiplex PCR; TCRdb's copy has only in-frame clones and lacks some. The sample has 6,000 or so clones; more than 75% are singletons. The sequenced sample was peripheral blood mononuclear cells, obtained 100 days after allogeneic stem cell transplant. All receptors derive from a female patient aged 35 to 55 who had an allogeneic stem cell transplant from a related donor, so the T cells may come from the graft donor. Some clones in this sample may be carry-over from other donors' samples. The CDR3 runs from the conserved cysteine through the conserved F or W. D genes are given only for firm matches. Some rows have no size entry. The others give once, few or many, or a class for an expanded clone.

NA	14	TRBV2	TRBJ1-2	NA	CASSEGGGIYGYTF	TGTGCCAGCAGTGAGGGAGGGGGAATTTATGGCTACACCTTC
NA	13	TRBV4-3	TRBJ2-7	NA	CASSQVRRHEQYF	TGCGCCAGCAGCCAAGTCCGGAGGCACGAGCAGTACTTC
NA	14	TRBV30	TRBJ2-2	NA	CAWSPRRASGELFF	TGTGCCTGGAGTCCCCGGAGGGCTTCCGGGGAGCTGTTTTTT
NA	15	TRBV7-9	TRBJ1-4	TRBD1	CASSLKQGPEEKLFF	TGTGCCAGCAGCCTCAAACAGGGGCCTGAGGAAAAACTGTTTTTT
NA	16	TRBV6-6	TRBJ2-1	NA	CASLPWGVKGPARKFF	TGTGCCAGCCTCCCTTGGGGCGTTAAAGGTCCAGCCCGAAAGTTCTTC
NA	16	TRBV9	TRBJ1-1	TRBD1	CASSATGGRRNTEAFF	TGTGCCAGCAGCGCCACAGGGGGACGTAGGAACACTGAAGCTTTCTTT
NA	12	TRBV30	TRBJ2-3	NA	CAWGHSHDTQYF	TGTGCCTGGGGTCACTCCCACGATACGCAGTATTTT
once	15	TRBV5-1	TRBJ1-1	TRBD1	CASSSTGSLNTEAFF	TGCGCCAGCAGCTCGACAGGGAGCTTGAACACTGAAGCTTTCTTT
NA	13	TRBV27	TRBJ2-1	NA	CASKEGTYNEQFF	TGTGCCAGCAAGGAGGGGACGTACAATGAGCAGTTCTTC
NA	12	TRBV19	TRBJ1-2	NA	CASSEGLYGYTF	TGTGCCAGTAGTGAGGGCCTGTATGGCTACACCTTC
NA	17	TRBV6-9	TRBJ2-1	TRBD2	CASSYFSSGSPYNEQFF	TGTGCCAGCAGTTATTTCTCTAGCGGGAGTCCCTACAATGAGCAGTTCTTC
NA	15	TRBV11-2	TRBJ2-5	NA	CASRYGTRGGETQYF	TGTGCCAGCAGATACGGGACTCGAGGGGGAGAGACCCAGTACTTC
NA	16	TRBV19	TRBJ1-2	TRBD1	CASSMGTGIPHYGYTF	TGTGCCAGTAGTATGGGGACAGGGATCCCCCACTATGGCTACACCTTC
NA	13	TRBV7-9	TRBJ2-5	NA	CASSKWQGETQYF	TGTGCCAGCAGCAAATGGCAGGGGGAGACCCAGTACTTC
NA	15	TRBV5-6	TRBJ2-7	NA	CASSPGIARSYEQYF	TGTGCCAGCAGCCCCGGGATAGCGAGGTCCTACGAGCAGTACTTC
NA	15	TRBV7-2	TRBJ2-2	NA	CASSLVALDTGELFF	TGTGCCAGCAGCTTAGTTGCTCTAGACACCGGGGAGCTGTTTTTT
NA	14	TRBV29-1	TRBJ1-1	TRBD1	CSVVRGLMNTEAFF	TGCAGCGTTGTCAGGGGGCTCATGAACACTGAAGCTTTCTTT
NA	16	TRBV6-4	TRBJ2-1	NA	CASSDSGRGDWNEQFF	TGTGCCAGCAGTGACTCAGGCAGGGGGGATTGGAATGAGCAGTTCTTC
NA	15	TRBV28	TRBJ1-1	NA	CASRLGTRRNTEAFF	TGTGCCAGCAGACTGGGGACACGGCGGAACACTGAAGCTTTCTTT
NA	15	TRBV27	TRBJ1-1	TRBD1	CATAPSGTGNTEAFF	TGTGCCACCGCGCCGTCCGGGACAGGGAACACTGAAGCTTTCTTT
NA	13	TRBV4-3	TRBJ2-7	TRBD2	CASSQEREVEQYF	TGCGCCAGCAGCCAAGAGCGGGAGGTCGAGCAGTACTTC
few	13	TRBV27	TRBJ1-1	NA	CASTRDRNTEAFF	TGTGCCAGCACTAGAGACAGGAACACTGAAGCTTTCTTT
NA	14	TRBV29-1	TRBJ1-1	NA	CSVDRSGMNTEAFF	TGCAGCGTGGACCGTTCGGGGATGAACACTGAAGCTTTCTTT
NA	15	TRBV6-1	TRBJ2-7	TRBD2	CASNPSGRAVYEQYF	TGTGCCAGCAACCCTAGCGGGAGGGCCGTCTACGAGCAGTACTTC
once	13	TRBV29-1	TRBJ2-5	NA	CSVEAGLGETQYF	TGCAGCGTTGAAGCGGGGTTGGGAGAGACCCAGTACTTC
NA	15	TRBV9	TRBJ2-7	TRBD2	CASSAIAGGGGEQYF	TGTGCCAGCAGCGCGATAGCGGGAGGTGGAGGCGAGCAGTACTTC
NA	12	TRBV15	TRBJ1-1	NA	CATSGTTEQAFF	TGTGCCACCAGCGGAACGACAGAGCAAGCTTTCTTT
once	13	TRBV10-2	TRBJ1-1	NA	CASGGGRNTEAFF	TGCGCCAGCGGGGGCGGGAGAAACACTGAAGCTTTCTTT
few	16	TRBV6-1	TRBJ2-7	TRBD1	CASSVDSGQGSYEQYF	TGTGCCAGCAGTGTCGATTCGGGACAGGGTTCCTACGAGCAGTACTTC
once	10	TRBV11-2	TRBJ2-7	NA	CASSSNVQYF	TGTGCCAGCAGCTCTAATGTGCAGTACTTC
NA	15	TRBV5-1	TRBJ1-4	NA	CASSQAGRGNEKLFF	TGCGCCAGCAGCCAAGCCGGTCGGGGTAATGAAAAACTGTTTTTT
NA	12	TRBV28	TRBJ1-1	NA	CASRPRFTEAFF	TGTGCCAGCAGGCCTCGTTTCACTGAAGCTTTCTTT
NA	13	TRBV19	TRBJ1-1	NA	CASRGQLNTEAFF	TGTGCCAGTAGAGGACAGTTGAACACTGAAGCTTTCTTT
few	13	TRBV28	TRBJ1-2	NA	CASNNRNSYGYTF	TGTGCCAGCAACAATCGCAACAGCTATGGCTACACCTTC
NA	15	TRBV7-9	TRBJ1-2	NA	CASSNQGLKNYGYTF	TGTGCCAGCAGCAACCAGGGATTGAAGAACTATGGCTACACCTTC
NA	15	TRBV15	TRBJ2-2	NA	CATSVSLGDTGELFF	TGTGCCACCTCCGTGTCGCTTGGGGACACCGGGGAGCTGTTTTTT
NA	13	TRBV28	TRBJ2-7	TRBD2	CASSLSLSGKQYF	TGTGCCAGCAGTTTAAGCCTTAGCGGGAAGCAGTACTTC
NA	15	TRBV10-3	TRBJ1-5	TRBD1	CAISESGTDNQPQHF	TGTGCCATCAGTGAGTCAGGGACAGACAATCAGCCCCAGCATTTT
NA	14	TRBV18	TRBJ2-7	NA	CASSPPAKDYEQYF	TGTGCCAGCTCACCACCCGCCAAAGACTACGAGCAGTACTTC
NA	10	TRBV29-1	TRBJ2-3	NA	CSVGQNTQYF	TGCAGCGTGGGGCAGAATACGCAGTATTTT
NA	13	TRBV4-2	TRBJ1-2	NA	CASSQDSGFGYTF	TGTGCCAGCAGCCAAGATTCAGGGTTTGGCTACACCTTC
NA	14	TRBV27	TRBJ2-7	NA	CASSSQQGGSMQYF	TGTGCCAGCAGTTCCCAGCAGGGCGGATCGATGCAGTACTTC
NA	13	TRBV11-2	TRBJ1-4	NA	CASSLWGDRLVFF	TGTGCCAGCAGCTTATGGGGGGATCGATTGGTGTTTTTT
NA	13	TRBV29-1	TRBJ2-4	NA	CSVAEGAKNIQYF	TGCAGCGTTGCCGAAGGGGCCAAAAACATTCAGTACTTC
NA	14	TRBV6-5	TRBJ2-3	NA	CASSYDRITDTQYF	TGTGCCAGCAGTTACGATCGGATTACAGATACGCAGTATTTT
NA	14	TRBV11-3	TRBJ2-7	NA	CASSLVASSYEQYF	TGTGCCAGCAGCTTAGTGGCAAGCTCCTACGAGCAGTACTTC
NA	13	TRBV28	TRBJ1-1	TRBD1	CASHQGGVTEAFF	TGTGCCAGCCATCAAGGGGGCGTCACTGAAGCTTTCTTT
NA	15	TRBV7-3	TRBJ2-7	TRBD2	CASSPAGGGSYEQYF	TGTGCCAGCAGCCCGGCCGGGGGGGGATCCTACGAGCAGTACTTC
NA	16	TRBV7-2	TRBJ2-3	TRBD1	CASSLEGTGFTDTQYF	TGTGCCAGCAGCTTAGAGGGGACAGGGTTCACAGATACGCAGTATTTT
NA	16	TRBV28	TRBJ1-3	NA	CASSLPLGSSGNTIYF	TGTGCCAGCAGTTTACCCCTAGGGTCCTCTGGAAACACCATATATTTT
NA	15	TRBV23-1	TRBJ1-5	NA	CASRNSWEENQPQHF	TGCGCCAGCAGAAACTCTTGGGAAGAGAATCAGCCCCAGCATTTT
NA	15	TRBV14	TRBJ2-2	TRBD2	CASSRLAANTGELFF	TGTGCCAGCAGTCGACTAGCCGCGAACACCGGGGAGCTGTTTTTT